This TCR beta chain was captured by sequencing in a study of post-analysis software for immune sequencing data. Study overall: In terms of disease course, relapsing-remitting, secondary progressive and progressive-relapsing multiple sclerosis were included. Overall study findings and caveats: Under F measure analysis, samples from one preparation batch co-clustered strongly. Five TRBV segments, including TRBV5-6, TRBV5-1 and TRBV20-1, were more frequent in patients than controls. In multiple sclerosis, normalized Chao1 diversity was significantly below that of controls.

Included in the TCR beta cDNA libraries were unique molecular identifiers. T cells numbering about 0.85 to 11 million gave rise to around 460,000 cDNA molecules. TCRdb re-derived calls from the PCR reads in MiXCR, one entry per CDR3 protein. The table shows hundreds of thousands of distinct CDR3 sequences, with around 60% occurring only once. V was trimmed by 4 bases and J by 3 bases, leaving 15 bases between them. There are 15 residues in the CDR3. The germline V gene has CDR1 SGHRS and CDR2 YFSETQ. As for this clonotype: What it binds is not known.

The chain uses TRBV5-1 and TRBJ2-3; tentatively, D is TRBD1 (8 bases). What was sequenced was blood. This TCR derives from a girl aged 2 to 10 with multiple sclerosis. DNA for the CDR3: TGCGCCAGCAGCATCGGACAGGGAGGGACAGATACGCAGTATTTT. Amino acids: CASSIGQGGTDTQYF.